This T cell receptor beta chain was found in a study of spatial heterogeneity in lung cancer. From the 5' RACE reads, TCRdb called clonotypes with MiXCR, one entry per CDR3 protein. This sample yields about 13,000 distinct CDR3 sequences, of which under 6% are seen a single time; roughly 24% belongs to the top ten. Indicated time point: sample taken at primary tumor resection. There are many counts of this clonotype. Antigen: not known. This beta chain lies outside the target of a library built for alpha chains; its clone size means little. The study, taken as a whole, reports: Expanded TCRs that were ubiquitous or regional had counts tracking ubiquitous and regional nonsynonymous mutations, respectively. Counts that tracked tumor mutation counts were those of expanded intratumoral alpha and beta TCRs.

This CDR3 spans 16 amino acids. Germline CDR1 SGHTA, CDR2 FQGNSA. V was clipped by 5 bases and J by 3 bases; unmatched bases: 11. The rearrangement links TRBV7-2 to TRBJ1-2; 8 bases align to TRBD1. Here the sequenced sample was lung tumor tissue, taken at surgery. The sequence came from a male donor with early-stage non-small cell lung cancer. In DNA, the CDR3 is TGTGCCAGCAGCGCTCCAGGGGGCGCTTCGGACTATGGCTACACCTTC. Its translation is CASSAPGGASDYGYTF.